Sequencing of this TCR beta chain was carried out in a study of PD-L1 blockade in urothelial cancer. Study context: Prior chemotherapy in patients spanned 0 to 3 regimens.

The method was immunoSEQ multiplex PCR; TCRdb's version includes in-frame clones alone and lacks a portion of them. The sample holds about 130,000 clones, 65% to 85% seen once. Time point: pretreatment peripheral blood. The source is a man aged 50 to 60 with urothelial cancer. The sequencing here drew on PBMCs, taken around atezolizumab (anti-PD-L1) treatment.

The chain's CDR3 is CASSPSSGANVLTF. CDR3 nucleotides: TGCGCCAGCAGCCCGAGCTCTGGGGCCAACGTCCTGACTTTC. V is TRBV5-1 and J is TRBJ2-6; D uncertain. The CDR3 loop spans 14 amino acids. Germline V CDR1 and CDR2: SGHRS, YFSETQ. V gave up 4 bases and J gave up 0 bases, with 5 bases separating them.